This T cell receptor (beta chain) originates from a study of cytomegalovirus exposure and HLA in healthy donors. Concerning this clone itself: The antigen is unknown.

The study ran its PCR with 60 Vbeta and 13 Jbeta primers. Libraries were prepared by immunoSEQ multiplex PCR; TCRdb keeps only in-frame clonotypes and omits some of them. The table records more than 100,000 clones, more than 60% of them present only once. Germline V lookup: CDR1 MNHEY, CDR2 SMNVEV (reference sequence). This CDR3 comprises 15 residues. V shed 5 bases, J shed 10 bases, and the junction held 14 bases outside the gene matches. Whole-study findings and limits: An analysis was carried out at a later point. It showed that HLA-associated TCR beta chains were more clonally expanded than equally common non-associated chains. The study listed around 150 cytomegalovirus-associated TCR beta chains.

The chain uses TRBV27 and TRBJ2-1, with 7 positions matching TRBD2. The TCR sequence derives from a woman aged 40 to 50 in good health and CMV-seropositive. Sequenced input: PBMCs. CDR3 in DNA: TGTGCCAGCAGTATGACCGGGACTATCGGCCGAGAGCAGTTCTTC. It specifies CASSMTGTIGREQFF.